Below are 17 T cell receptor beta chains sequenced from a single sample in a study of CD8 T cells in ankylosing spondylitis. MiXCR was run by TCRdb on the 5' RACE reads, yielding one entry per CDR3 protein. Of just over 350,000 distinct CDR3 sequences listed, approximately 22% are singletons. The sample comprised blood, either unsorted or a sorted T cell fraction (not recorded which). The source is a male donor with ankylosing spondylitis or in good health (not recorded which).

J is TRBJ2-7 and V is TRBV13; D unresolved. The CDR3 sequence is 15 residues long. Germline values: CDR1 PRHDT, CDR2 FYEKMQ (reference sequence). V lost 3 bases and J 2 bases, leaving 14 bases between the germline ends. The CDR3 DNA reads TGTGCCAGCAGCTTGGGTCGGTCCCCCCCCTACGAGCAGTACTTC. Residues: CASSLGRSPPYEQYF.

J is TRBJ2-7 and V is TRBV6-5, with D possibly matching TRBD2 (5 bases). The CDR3 runs 18 residues. Per the germline V gene, CDR1 is MNHEY and CDR2 is SVGAGI. V was clipped by 0 bases and J by 0 bases, with 18 bases between them. The CDR3 loop is CASSYSNRFPGSSYEQYF. The CDR3 region has the DNA TGTGCCAGCAGTTACTCGAACCGCTTTCCGGGGAGCTCCTACGAGCAGTACTTC.

This chain uses TRBV7-8 with TRBJ1-1; 8 positions agree with TRBD1. Germline CDR1 reads SGHVS; CDR2 reads FQNEAQ. J lost 5 bases, V lost 8 bases, and 7 bases had no gene match. This CDR3 is built from 13 residues. In DNA, the CDR3 is TGTGCCAGCTCGACAGGGGATGAGACTGAAGCTTTCTTT. Translated, it gives CASSTGDETEAFF.

The chain is built from TRBV2 and TRBJ1-4; 7 positions match TRBD1. The J segment lost 4 bases and the V segment lost 8 bases, leaving 7 bases of the junction unmatched. Germline lookup yields CDR1 SNHLY and CDR2 FYNNEI. CDR3 length equals 14 residues. CDR3 DNA sequence: TGTGCCAGCTCCGGGGACAGTAATAATGAAAAACTGTTTTTT. Residues: CASSGDSNNEKLFF.

In this sample, this clonotype turned up a few times. The chain combines TRBV5-1 with TRBJ2-2; no firm D call. Germline CDR1 is SGHRS and CDR2 is YFSETQ. With 10 bases removed from V and 5 bases from J, the gap between germline ends came to 12 bases. The CDR3 spans 12 residues. The CDR3 sequence is CAGPRSTGELFF. The CDR3 DNA follows: TGCGCCGGGCCGCGGAGTACCGGGGAGCTGTTTTTT.

The chain links TRBV12-3 or TRBV12-4 to TRBJ1-5; 7 positions agree with TRBD1. The CDR3 is made up of 14 amino acids. V trimming: 7 bases; J trimming: 3 bases; junction bases outside the gene matches: 6. CDR3 bases: TGTGCCAGCACCCCGGGACAGCTCAATCAGCCCCAGCATTTT. Protein product: CASTPGQLNQPQHF.

This clonotype occurred once. The genes are TRBV5-1 and TRBJ2-1, with D possibly matching TRBD1 (6 bases). The CDR3 extends over 15 amino acids. Trimming cost V 4 bases and J 6 bases, with 17 bases left between them. Germline V gives CDR1 SGHRS, CDR2 YFSETQ. The CDR3 sequence is CASSTQDLRGNEQFF. In nucleotides, the CDR3 is TGCGCCAGCAGCACCCAGGACCTCAGGGGCAATGAGCAGTTCTTC.

V gene TRBV12-3 or TRBV12-4 combines with J gene TRBJ2-7; 10 nucleotides match TRBD2. V shed 5 bases and J 0 bases; nucleotides not matched to a gene: 4. The length of the CDR3 is 15 residues. CDR3: CASSPWTSGSYEQYF. DNA of the CDR3: TGTGCCAGCAGTCCCTGGACTAGCGGCTCCTACGAGCAGTACTTC.

This clonotype was recorded a few times. This chain connects TRBV27 to TRBJ2-5; TRBD2 agrees at 9 bases. V dropped 7 bases and J dropped 5; count of bases not matched to a gene: 14. Germline CDR1 and CDR2: MNHEY and SMNVEV (reference sequence). The CDR3 is made up of 16 amino acids. CDR3 amino acids: CASTPDSGGLLETQYF. The CDR3 DNA sequence: TGTGCCAGCACCCCTGACAGCGGGGGGCTTCTGGAGACCCAGTACTTC.

The chain employs TRBV29-1 and TRBJ2-7; weak D call: TRBD1 (5 bases). The germline V gene has CDR1 SQVTM and CDR2 ANQGSEA. Trimming shortened V by 4 bases and J by 6 bases, and 13 bases separated the two germline ends. The CDR3 totals 12 residues. The CDR3 coding sequence is TGCAGCGTTGTGTTGGGGCCAGGCGAGCAGTACTTC. Translation: CSVVLGPGEQYF.

This clonotype has only a few counts. This sequence joins TRBV28 and TRBJ2-5, with D unresolved. Germline CDR1 reads MDHEN; CDR2 reads SYDVKM. This CDR3 region has 13 residues. Trimming took off 5 bases at V and 6 bases at J, with 13 bases between the two ends. The CDR3 DNA sequence: TGTGCCAGCAGTAGCTGGACGGAGAAGACCCAGTACTTC. Its protein is CASSSWTEKTQYF.

This clonotype has ten or more counts. The chain employs TRBV12-3 or TRBV12-4 and TRBJ2-7; D is undetermined. Trimming left V 7 bases short and J 7 bases short, with 11 bases between. This CDR3 region has 11 residues. CDR3 DNA sequence: TGTGCCAGCACCCGTGGTTTAGAGCAGTACTTC. Its translation: CASTRGLEQYF.

A few counts support this clonotype. The chain is built from TRBV28 and TRBJ2-7; 9 bases map to TRBD2. Looked up from germline, CDR1 is MDHEN and CDR2 is SYDVKM. J was trimmed by 5 bases and V by 5 bases; bases with no gene match: 13. The CDR3 contains 16 residues. The CDR3 nucleotides read TGTGCCAGCAGTGTTGCGGGGGGGGACGATCGGAACGAGCAGTACTTC. Its protein product is CASSVAGGDDRNEQYF.

At least ten counts were recorded for this clonotype. J is TRBJ2-3 and V is TRBV7-9, with D uncertain. Germline loops: CDR1 SEHNR, CDR2 FQNEAQ (reference sequence). The CDR3 runs to 12 residues. V lost 4 bases and J 2 bases, leaving 4 bases between the germline ends. This CDR3 is CASSSPTDTQYF. CDR3 coding DNA: TGTGCCAGCAGCTCACCCACAGATACGCAGTATTTT.

The genes are TRBV29-1 and TRBJ2-5, with D hard to call. Trimming removed 6 bases at V and 9 bases at J, with 29 bases between. The CDR3 is 16 amino acids. Germline V lookup: CDR1 SQVTM, CDR2 ANQGSEA. For the CDR3, the DNA is TGCAGCGTAGAAATGATTGACCCCTCATCACGGGCGTCCCAGTACTTC. Its protein is CSVEMIDPSSRASQYF. Drawing the rest from reference TRBV29-1 and TRBJ2-5, the complete variable domain is SAVISQKPSRDICQRGTSLTIQCQVDSQVTMMFWYRQQPGQSLTLIATANQGSEATYESGFVIDKFPISRPNLTFSTLTVSNMSPEDSSIYLCSVEMIDPSSRASQYFGPGTRLLVL.

This clonotype was recorded a few times. The chain combines TRBV6-5 with TRBJ2-2; TRBD2 matches 7 bases. The CDR3 runs 14 residues. The ends lost 0 bases at V and 7 bases at J; junction bases unmatched: 2. Germline loops: CDR1 MNHEY, CDR2 SVGAGI. CDR3 region: CASSYSTGGGELFF. In DNA form, the CDR3 reads TGTGCCAGCAGTTACTCGACGGGGGGCGGGGAGCTGTTTTTT.

This chain connects TRBV6-5 to TRBJ1-1, with D maybe TRBD1 (5 bases). CDR1 is MNHEY and CDR2 is SVGAGI in the germline V gene. CDR3 length: 17 residues. Trimming removed 0 bases from V and 4 bases from J, with 18 bases in between. The CDR3 DNA follows: TGTGCCAGCAGTTACTCGACAGTGGTCAGGGTGGGCACTGAAGCTTTCTTT. Translating it yields CASSYSTVVRVGTEAFF.